This TCR beta chain comes out of a study of blood T cell repertoires in COVID-19 (dated by TCRdb to the early 2020s). With regard to the full study: Samples from collaborators originated in the United States, Italy and Spain and spanned both the acute and convalescent phases of COVID-19. The material from the prospective study consisted of cDNA or gDNA derived from T cells, B-cell-depleted T cells, or PBMCs. The dataset comprised deeply sampled blood TCRbeta repertoires from subjects exposed to, actively infected with, or recovered from COVID-19. The repertoires were released in a freely available public database meant as a resource for research on the immune response to SARS-CoV-2. Samples were obtained from the ongoing ImmuneRACE study (first 160 participants) and from 1,000 to 1,500 subjects provided by 6 global collaborators. Nearly every sample came with metadata listing a de-identified subject ID, COVID-19 status, age in years and sex. HLA class I and class II types, where available, came from metadata supplied by the sample provider rather than from assay-based typing.

At one collaborating source in Seattle, patients were enrolled during active infection and were followed longitudinally through the course of disease. Whole blood was collected in K2EDTA tubes by collaborating institutions according to the institutions' own protocols. For TCRbeta analysis, collaborators shipped samples as frozen whole blood, isolated PBMCs, or DNA extracted from either of those sample types. What the work shows at the level of the full study, not this receptor alone: The amount of clinical and demographic metadata varied by source and participant and was provided uncurated.

TCRbeta CDR3 regions were amplified from genomic DNA using the immunoSEQ Assay, a bias-controlled multiplex PCR. For the original study's pipeline: Nucleated cell counts per sample were estimated from amplification of reference gene primers within the assay. Sequence reads were collapsed and filtered to measure the absolute abundance of every unique TCRbeta CDR3 rearrangement. For each sample, productive Simpson clonality was calculated as the square root of Simpson's diversity index over productive rearrangements. TCRdb re-hosts the immuneACCESS table, in-frame sequences only. Its copies lack some clones; in the studies checked, an unresolved V gene accounts for under half of them, and the cause for the rest is not known. For V, J and clone size, that table is used; D and trimming come from the DNA. Here the sample has 130,000 to 150,000 clones; 70% to 90% occur a single time. Together, the top ten hold approximately 8% of the sample.

As to this clone: Its specific antigen is unknown. No much larger clone is present one base from it, and per-base qualities are unavailable.

CDR1 and CDR2 were assigned from the germline V gene as SNHLY and FYNNEI. From the cysteine up to the phenylalanine, the CDR3 has a length of 15 residues. Solely the CDR3 DNA is kept, with 45 bases framed from the first base. Relative to germline, V is 4 bases shorter and J is 6 bases shorter, with 16 bases between their ends. What was sequenced was peripheral blood. The source of this sequence is a woman in her sixties or seventies with COVID-19, enrolled during active disease. This receptor chain uses TRBV2 and TRBJ2-1; D gene: possibly TRBD2, on 5 matching bases. CDR3 reads: CASSVMRDYRNEQFF. The nucleotides are TGTGCCAGCAGTGTAATGCGCGACTATCGCAATGAGCAGTTCTTC.